This TCR beta chain was documented in a study of blood T cell repertoires in COVID-19. Background on the study: The United States, Italy and Spain were the sources of the acute and convalescent COVID-19 samples.

CDR1 is ENHRY and CDR2 is SYGVKD in the germline V gene. J lost 4 bases, V lost 7 bases, and 6 bases had no gene match. The CDR3 has 14 residues. As processed by the authors: Nucleated cell counts were estimated from reference gene primer amplification. Measured with immunoSEQ multiplex PCR; TCRdb has only the in-frame clones, and not every one. Clone size and the V and J calls come from that table; the DNA yielded D and trimming. The sample lists tens of thousands of clones, 90% seen once, with about 1.3% in the top ten. The sequencing sample was made of peripheral blood. V is TRBV10-3 and J is TRBJ2-2; TRBD1 aligns across 7 bases. The origin of this receptor is a man aged 60 to 75 with acute or convalescent COVID-19. In DNA, the CDR3 is TGTGCCATCATGGGGACAGTCGGCACCGGGGAGCTGTTTTTT. Protein product: CAIMGTVGTGELFF.